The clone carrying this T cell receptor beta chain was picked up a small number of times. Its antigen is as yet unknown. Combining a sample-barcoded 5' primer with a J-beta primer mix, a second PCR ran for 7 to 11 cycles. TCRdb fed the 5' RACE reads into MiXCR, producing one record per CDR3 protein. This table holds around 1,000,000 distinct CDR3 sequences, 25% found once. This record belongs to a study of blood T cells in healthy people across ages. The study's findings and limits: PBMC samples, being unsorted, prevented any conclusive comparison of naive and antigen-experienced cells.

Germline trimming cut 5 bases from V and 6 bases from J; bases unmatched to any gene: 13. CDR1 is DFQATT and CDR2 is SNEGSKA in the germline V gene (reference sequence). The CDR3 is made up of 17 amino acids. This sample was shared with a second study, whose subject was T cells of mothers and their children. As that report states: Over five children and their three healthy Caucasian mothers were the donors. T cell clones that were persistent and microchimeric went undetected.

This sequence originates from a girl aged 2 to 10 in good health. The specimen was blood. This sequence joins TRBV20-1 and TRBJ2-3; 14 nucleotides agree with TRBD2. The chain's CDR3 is CSAVYTGLAGVSDTQYF. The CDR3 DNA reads TGCAGTGCTGTCTACACGGGACTAGCGGGAGTGTCTGATACGCAGTATTTT.